A single T cell receptor (beta chain) is shown here with its context. This CDR3 spans 13 amino acids. V lost 4 bases and J lost 7, with 14 bases in between. The V gene's germline CDR1 is KGHSH and CDR2 LQKENI. The sample is drawn from a study of blood T cell repertoires in COVID-19. Study information: T cells, B-cell-depleted T cells, or PBMCs supplied cDNA or gDNA.

In the study's own analysis: Counts of nucleated cells, estimated from reference gene primer amplification, were obtained. Measured with immunoSEQ multiplex PCR; TCRdb has only the in-frame clones, and not every one. V and J calls and clone size are those listed in that table; D and trimming were worked out from the DNA. The sample shows approximately 15,000 clones, around 87% of them seen only once. The V and J genes are TRBV18 and TRBJ2-7; weak D call: TRBD2 (7 bases). The origin of this receptor is a man aged 50 or older with active COVID-19. What was sequenced was peripheral blood. DNA of the CDR3: TGTGCCAGCTCACAGCCGGGGGGCAGAGAGCAGTACTTC. Its protein is CASSQPGGREQYF.